Reported below is one T cell receptor beta chain. CDR3 size: 15 residues. CDR1 is SQVTM, CDR2 ANQGSEA, per germline. V lost 7 bases to trimming and J lost 3 bases; unmatched junction nucleotides: 12. These data belong to a study of blood T cell repertoires in COVID-19. As for the study in general: Some COVID-19 samples were acute and others convalescent; all came from the United States, Italy and Spain. Sources were T cells, B-cell-depleted T cells, or PBMCs; the material itself was cDNA or gDNA.

Methods used by the authors: For nucleated cells, counts were estimated from reference gene primer amplification. Clones were read by immunoSEQ multiplex PCR, and TCRdb kept only the in-frame ones, dropping some. V, J and clone size were drawn from that table, and D and trimming were deduced from the DNA. The data contain tens of thousands of clones, under 90% of them seen just once; the ten biggest clones take up about 12%. The rearrangement uses TRBV29-1 and TRBJ2-1; 7 positions match TRBD1. Sample: peripheral blood. The TCR was taken from a man in his 70s with acute or convalescent COVID-19. CDR3 residues: CSAPMGTEYYNEQFF. The CDR3 region has the DNA TGCAGCGCCCCCATGGGGACAGAATACTACAATGAGCAGTTCTTC.